This T cell receptor (beta chain) was captured by sequencing in a study of Ad26.COV2.S vaccination and SARS-CoV-2 variants. The germline CDR1 and CDR2 sequences are SGHKS and YYEKEE (reference sequence). Losses at the gene ends were 3 bases for V and 4 bases for J; bases not matched to a gene: 2. The CDR3 loop spans 13 amino acids. Findings and caveats of the study: Total responses of T cells may have been underestimated by the analyses of TCR breadth and depth.

Worth noting for this clone: Its antigen remains unidentified.

Sequenced by immunoSEQ multiplex PCR; TCRdb stores in-frame clones only, minus some. Counted here are approximately 400,000 clones, roughly nine tenths occurring once; the ten biggest clones make up 3.5% to 4.5%. The sample was peripheral blood, taken after recovery from COVID-19. The chain is built from TRBV5-5 and TRBJ2-5, with 8 nucleotides matching TRBD1. This clonotype originated in a human donor who had recovered from COVID-19. CDR3 DNA: TGTGCCAGCAGCTCAGGGGGCCGAGAGACCCAGTACTTC. Translation gives CASSSGGRETQYF. The full variable domain, its missing parts supplied by reference TRBV5-5 and TRBJ2-5, is DAGVTQSPTHLIKTRGQQVTLRCSPISGHKSVSWYQQVLGQGPQFIFQYYEKEERGRGNFPDRFSARQFPNYSSELNVNALLLGDSALYLCASSSGGRETQYFGPGTRLLVL.